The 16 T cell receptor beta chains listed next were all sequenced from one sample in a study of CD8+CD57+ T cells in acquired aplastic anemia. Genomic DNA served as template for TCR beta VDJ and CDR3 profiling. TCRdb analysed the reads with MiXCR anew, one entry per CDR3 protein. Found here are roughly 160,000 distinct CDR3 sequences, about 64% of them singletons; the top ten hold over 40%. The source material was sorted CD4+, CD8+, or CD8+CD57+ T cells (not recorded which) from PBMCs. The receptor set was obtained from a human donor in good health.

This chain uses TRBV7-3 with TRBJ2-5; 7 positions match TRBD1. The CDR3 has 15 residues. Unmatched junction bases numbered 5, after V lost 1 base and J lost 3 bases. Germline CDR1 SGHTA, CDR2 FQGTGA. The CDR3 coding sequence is TGTGCCAGCAGCTTAATCGGGACAGTTAAAGAGACCCAGTACTTC. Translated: CASSLIGTVKETQYF.

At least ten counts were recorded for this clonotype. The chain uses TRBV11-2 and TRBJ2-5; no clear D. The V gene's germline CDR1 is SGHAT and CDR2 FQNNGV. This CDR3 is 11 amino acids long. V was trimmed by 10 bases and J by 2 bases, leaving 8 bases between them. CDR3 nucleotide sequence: TGTGCCACCCTAAAACAAGAGACCCAGTACTTC. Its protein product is CATLKQETQYF.

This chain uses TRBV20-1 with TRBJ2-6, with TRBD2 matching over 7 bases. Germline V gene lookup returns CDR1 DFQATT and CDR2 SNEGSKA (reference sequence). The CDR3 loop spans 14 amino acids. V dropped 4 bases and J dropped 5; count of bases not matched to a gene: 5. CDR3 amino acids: CSATTGTRANVLTF. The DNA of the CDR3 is TGCAGTGCTACTACCGGGACTAGGGCCAACGTCCTGACTTTC.

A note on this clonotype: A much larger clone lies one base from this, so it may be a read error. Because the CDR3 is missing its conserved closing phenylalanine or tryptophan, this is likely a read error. CDR3 loop: CASTPVYNEQFL. In DNA, the CDR3 is TGTGCCAGCACCCCGGTCTACAATGAGCAGTTCCTC. The V call is TRBV6-1, the J call TRBJ2-1; D gene unclear. This CDR3 has 12 residues. V was clipped by 7 bases and J by 3 bases, with 7 bases between them. Germline lookup yields CDR1 MNHNS and CDR2 SASEGT.

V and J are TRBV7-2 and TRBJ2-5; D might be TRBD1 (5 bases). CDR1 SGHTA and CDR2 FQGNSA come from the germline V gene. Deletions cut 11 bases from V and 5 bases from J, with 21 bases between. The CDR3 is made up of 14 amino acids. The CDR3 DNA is TGTGCCGGCTCTCCGGTAGGGGTTCAGGAGACCCAGTACTTC. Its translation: CAGSPVGVQETQYF.

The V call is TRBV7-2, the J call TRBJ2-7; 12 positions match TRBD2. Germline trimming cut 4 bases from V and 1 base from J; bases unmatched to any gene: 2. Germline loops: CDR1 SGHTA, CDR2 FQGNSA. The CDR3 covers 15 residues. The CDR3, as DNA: TGTGCCAGCAGCTATCTAGCGGGGGGGTCCTACGAGCAGTACTTC. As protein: CASSYLAGGSYEQYF.

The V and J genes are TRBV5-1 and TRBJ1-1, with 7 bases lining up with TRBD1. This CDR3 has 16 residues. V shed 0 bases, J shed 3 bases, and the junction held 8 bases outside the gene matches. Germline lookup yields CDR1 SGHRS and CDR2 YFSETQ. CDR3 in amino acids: CASSLGVTGRDTEAFF. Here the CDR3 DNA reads TGCGCCAGCAGCTTGGGGGTGACAGGGAGGGACACTGAAGCTTTCTTT.

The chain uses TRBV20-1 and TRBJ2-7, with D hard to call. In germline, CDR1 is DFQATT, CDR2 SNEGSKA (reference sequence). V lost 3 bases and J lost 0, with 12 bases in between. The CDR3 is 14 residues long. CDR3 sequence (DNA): TGCAGTGCTAGCTGGGTCCCAACCTCCTACGAGCAGTACTTC. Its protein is CSASWVPTSYEQYF.

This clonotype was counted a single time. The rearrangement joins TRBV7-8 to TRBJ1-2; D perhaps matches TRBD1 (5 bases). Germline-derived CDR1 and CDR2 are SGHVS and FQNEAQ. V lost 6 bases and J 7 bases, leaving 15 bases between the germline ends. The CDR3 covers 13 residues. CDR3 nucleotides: TGTGCCAGCAGTCAGGATGGGGCAGGTGGCTACACCTTC. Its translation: CASSQDGAGGYTF.

CDR3 loop: CSASRTGLSELFF. CDR3 coding DNA: TGCAGTGCTAGCAGGACAGGGTTATCGGAACTGTTTTTT. This chain connects TRBV20-1 to TRBJ1-4, with TRBD1 matching over 8 bases. CDR1 DFQATT and CDR2 SNEGSKA come from the germline V gene (reference sequence). Trimming removed 3 bases from V and 12 bases from J; junction bases left unmatched: 9. The CDR3 extends over 13 amino acids.

The CDR3 is CSVERGRGIGEYGYTF. In DNA, the CDR3 is TGCAGCGTTGAAAGGGGTAGGGGGATAGGAGAATATGGCTACACCTTC. The chain links TRBV29-1 to TRBJ1-2; the D gene is possibly TRBD1 (6 bases). V was clipped by 2 bases and J by 5 bases, with 21 bases between them. CDR1 is SQVTM and CDR2 is ANQGSEA in the germline V gene. The CDR3 is made up of 16 amino acids.

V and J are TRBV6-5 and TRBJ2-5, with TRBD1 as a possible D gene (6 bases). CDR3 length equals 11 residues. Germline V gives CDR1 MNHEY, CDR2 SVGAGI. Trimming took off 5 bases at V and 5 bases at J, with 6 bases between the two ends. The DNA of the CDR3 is TGTGCCAGCAGTACAGGGGAGACCCAGTACTTC. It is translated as CASSTGETQYF.

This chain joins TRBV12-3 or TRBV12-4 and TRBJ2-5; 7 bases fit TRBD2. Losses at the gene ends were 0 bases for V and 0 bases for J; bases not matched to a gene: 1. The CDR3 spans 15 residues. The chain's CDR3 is CASSLAGGDQETQYF. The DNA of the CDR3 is TGTGCCAGCAGTTTAGCGGGGGGGGACCAAGAGACCCAGTACTTC.

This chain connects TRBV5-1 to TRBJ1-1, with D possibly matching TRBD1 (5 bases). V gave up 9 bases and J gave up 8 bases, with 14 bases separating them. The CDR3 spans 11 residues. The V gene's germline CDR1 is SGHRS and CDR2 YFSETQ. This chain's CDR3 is CATRGGTEAFF. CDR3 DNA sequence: TGCGCCACCCGGGGGGGGACGGAAGCTTTCTTT.

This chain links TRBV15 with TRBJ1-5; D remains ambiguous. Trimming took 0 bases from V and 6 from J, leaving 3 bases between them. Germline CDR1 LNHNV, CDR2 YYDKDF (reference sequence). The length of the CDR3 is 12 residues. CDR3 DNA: TGTGCCACCAGCAGAGATAGTCAGCCCCAGCATTTT. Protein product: CATSRDSQPQHF. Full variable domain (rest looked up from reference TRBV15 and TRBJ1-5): DAMVIQNPRYQVTQFGKPVTLSCSQTLNHNVMYWYQQKSSQAPKLLFHYYDKDFNNEADTPDNFQSRRPNTSFCFLDIRSPGLGDTAMYLCATSRDSQPQHFGDGTRLSIL.

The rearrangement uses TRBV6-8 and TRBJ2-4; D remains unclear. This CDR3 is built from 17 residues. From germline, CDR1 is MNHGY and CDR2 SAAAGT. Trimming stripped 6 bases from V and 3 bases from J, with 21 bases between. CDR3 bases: TGTGCCAGCAGGGCCGTAGGGATCAAATCGGGCAAAAACATTCAGTACTTC. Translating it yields CASRAVGIKSGKNIQYF.